The entry below describes one T cell receptor beta chain. This sample stems from a study of Graves' ophthalmopathy and Graves' hyperthyroidism. The V segment lost 7 bases and the J segment 7 bases; nucleotides outside the gene matches: 7. This CDR3 contains 13 residues. CDR1 is MNHNS and CDR2 is SASEGT in the germline V gene. Using RNA transcripts, the TCR beta CDR3 regions were amplified. Second-round multiplex PCR followed a first-round RT-PCR using HTBI primers. A single record per CDR3 protein comes from TCRdb applying MiXCR to the multiplex PCR reads. In the table there are a few hundred thousand distinct CDR3 sequences, around 20% of which are singletons. Ophthalmopathy absent within 18 months of follow-up marked hyperthyroidism as stable. Aged 18 to 65, hyperthyroidism patients had new diagnoses of under 2 months' duration.

This clonotype originated in a woman between 18 and 29 years old with stable Graves' hyperthyroidism. The sequencing sample was made of peripheral blood. The genes are TRBV6-1 and TRBJ2-7; 10 bases are a match to TRBD1. The CDR3 region is CASIGQGGMEQYF. CDR3 bases: TGTGCCAGCATCGGACAGGGGGGTATGGAGCAGTACTTC.